This TCR beta chain was profiled in a study of a mutant IDH1 vaccine in newly diagnosed glioma. As for the study in general: Most patients had radiochemotherapy with temozolomide before enrollment; others had one alone.

V shed 2 bases, J shed 0 bases, and the junction held 7 bases outside the gene matches. This CDR3 comprises 16 residues. Germline V gene data show CDR1 as MNHEY and CDR2 as SVGAGI. Time point specified: baseline, week 1 (first vaccination visit). Treatment meaning: pre-vaccination baseline after standard-of-care therapy. The data were produced by immunoSEQ multiplex PCR, yet TCRdb's version contains in-frame clones alone and is incomplete. Among roughly 84,000 clones listed, almost 85% were seen once. The sequenced sample was PBMCs, obtained from a glioma patient treated with radiotherapy, temozolomide or both. The origin of this receptor is a man in his forties with glioma. Some clones in this sample may be carry-over from other donors' samples. The chain uses TRBV6-5 and TRBJ2-7; TRBD1 aligns across 7 bases. The CDR3 protein is CASSYTLTGSSYEQYF. The CDR3 nucleotides are TGTGCCAGCAGTTACACTCTGACAGGGAGCTCCTACGAGCAGTACTTC.